This passage covers 11 T cell receptor beta chains from one sample sequenced in a study of cytomegalovirus exposure and HLA in healthy donors. Amplification used 60 Vbeta primers and 13 Jbeta primers. Profiling relied on immunoSEQ multiplex PCR, and the TCRdb table lists in-frame clones only, not all of them. The sample has under 150,000 clones; 84% are singletons. Material: PBMCs. The origin of the receptors is a man aged 50 to 60 in good health and CMV-seronegative.

This chain connects TRBV7-9 to TRBJ1-2, with D possibly matching TRBD1 (6 bases). This CDR3 comprises 16 residues. Germline assignment: CDR1 SEHNR and CDR2 FQNEAQ (reference sequence). V gave up 5 bases and J gave up 8 bases, with 24 bases separating them. This chain's CDR3 is CASSRAESRGARGYTF. The CDR3 DNA reads TGTGCCAGCAGCCGCGCTGAGTCCAGGGGTGCCCGGGGCTACACCTTC.

The genes are TRBV5-6 and TRBJ2-5; 8 positions agree with TRBD1. The last part of the DNA fits TRBJ2-7 better; the J call may be wrong. The CDR3 extends over 15 amino acids. CDR1 SGHDT and CDR2 YYEEEE come from the germline V gene. CDR3 nucleotides: TGTGCCAGCAGCGGGGACGGACAGGGTTCGGTCGAGCAGTACTTC. Its translation is CASSGDGQGSVEQYF.

V is TRBV5-6 and J is TRBJ1-4; 8 bases line up with TRBD1. The J segment lost 8 bases and the V segment lost 5 bases, leaving 11 bases of the junction unmatched. Germline CDR1 reads SGHDT; CDR2 reads YYEEEE. This CDR3 spans 15 amino acids. Here the CDR3 DNA reads TGTGCCAGCAGTTTAATCGGGACAGGCAACGAAAAACTGTTTTTT. This translates into CASSLIGTGNEKLFF.

The chain carries TRBV6-5 and TRBJ2-3, with 7 bases identical to TRBD2. The CDR3 consists of 15 residues. J gave up 1 base and V 6 bases, and 7 bases lay outside the gene matches. Germline CDR1 MNHEY, CDR2 SVGAGI. The CDR3 protein is CASRPGGGGTDTQYF. The CDR3 nucleotides are TGTGCCAGCAGACCTGGCGGGGGAGGCACAGATACGCAGTATTTT.

The chain uses TRBV5-1 and TRBJ1-1; unclear D gene. This CDR3 has 12 residues. The germline gives CDR1 SGHRS, CDR2 YFSETQ. V lost 2 bases to trimming and J lost 4 bases, with 6 bases between them. The CDR3 coding sequence is TGCGCCAGCAGCTTAGGGAGCACTGAAGCTTTCTTT. It translates to CASSLGSTEAFF.

This clone appeared a single time. This chain uses TRBV4-2 with TRBJ2-7; TRBD2 aligns across 8 bases. V dropped 0 bases and J dropped 2; count of bases not matched to a gene: 9. The CDR3 loop spans 17 amino acids. Germline assignment: CDR1 LGHNA and CDR2 YNFKEQ. The CDR3 nucleotides read TGTGCCAGCAGCCAAGAGGCCCCGGGGGGGCCTACCTACGAGCAGTACTTC. Amino acids: CASSQEAPGGPTYEQYF.

V usage is TRBV2 and J usage is TRBJ1-1; D ambiguous. The CDR3 spans 11 residues. Germline assignment: CDR1 SNHLY and CDR2 FYNNEI. V lost 3 bases, J lost 8 bases, and 7 bases lay in between. The CDR3 reads CASSDRREAFF. The CDR3, as DNA: TGTGCCAGCAGTGATCGTCGGGAAGCTTTCTTT.

The chain employs TRBV25-1 and TRBJ1-3; D uncertain. The CDR3 spans 11 residues. Germline V lookup: CDR1 MGHDK, CDR2 SYGVNS. Trimming stripped 6 bases from V and 3 bases from J, with 3 bases between. This CDR3 reads CASSVGNTIYF. Here the CDR3 DNA reads TGTGCCAGCAGCGTTGGAAACACCATATATTTT.

V gene TRBV4-3 combines with J gene TRBJ1-2; no clear D gene. The ends were cut back, 0 bases at V and 2 bases at J, with 16 bases in the middle. The CDR3 sequence is 17 residues long. Germline-derived CDR1 and CDR2 are LGHNA and YSLEER. The CDR3 sequence: CASSQDVYGRKNYGYTF. The CDR3 DNA reads TGCGCCAGCAGCCAAGATGTTTACGGCAGGAAAAACTATGGCTACACCTTC.

The table lists this clone with a count of one. V and J are TRBV19 and TRBJ1-5, with TRBD1 identical over 9 bases. Per the germline V gene, CDR1 is LNHDA and CDR2 is SQIVND (reference sequence). The CDR3 length is 14 residues. Trimming at V came to 5 bases and at J to 5 bases, leaving 4 bases not matched to a gene. The CDR3 loop reads CASSPGQGYQPQHF. The CDR3 DNA reads TGTGCCAGTAGTCCGGGACAGGGCTATCAGCCCCAGCATTTT.

This chain uses TRBV9 with TRBJ2-1; a weak D match, TRBD2 (5 bases). This CDR3 contains 14 residues. The germline V gene encodes CDR1 SGDLS and CDR2 YYNGEE. V lost 3 bases, J lost 9 bases, and 16 bases lay in between. For the CDR3, the DNA is TGTGCCAGCAGCGCGCGACTTACTAGTTTTGAGCAGTTCTTC. This translates into CASSARLTSFEQFF.